This TCR beta chain was captured in a study of CD8 T cells in Susac syndrome. Whole-study findings and limits: The number of individuals included in the study's TCR sequencing and HLA analysis was acknowledged as relatively small.

Concerning this clonotype itself: As yet, its antigen is unknown.

Germline lookup yields CDR1 LNHDA and CDR2 SQIVND (reference sequence). Trimming cost V 7 bases and J 6 bases, with 16 bases left between them. CDR3 length equals 14 residues. cDNA came from approximately 0.5 to 1 ug RNA primed by random hexamers. A single record per CDR3 protein comes from TCRdb applying MiXCR to the immunoSEQ multiplex PCR reads. Among 200,000 to 300,000 distinct CDR3 sequences listed, 90% to 96% were seen once. The source material was CD4+ T cells from PBMCs. The chain recombines TRBV19 with TRBJ1-5; weak D call: TRBD1 (5 bases). The TCR comes from a human donor with Susac syndrome. The CDR3 nucleotides read TGTGCCAGTACAACAGGATCTAGTAGTCAGCCCCAGCATTTT. It is translated as CASTTGSSSQPQHF.